This TCR beta chain emerged from a study of cytomegalovirus exposure and HLA in healthy donors. About the research overall: From HLA-typed donors, an early data release held some 80 million unique TCRs. Study-wide results and caveats: There were some public TCRs occurring in many donors, but most TCR sequences were rare. Across all donors, roughly uniform sequencing depth was an assumption of the presence/absence analyses.

This CDR3 is 16 amino acids long. Germline CDR1 and CDR2: SGHNT and YYREEE (reference sequence). Regarding this clone: What it recognizes is unknown. Compared with germline, one end of the junction differs, possibly owing to a read error. Different DNA sequences within this sample yield the same CDR3.

60 Vbeta and 13 Jbeta primers were used in PCR. The protocol was immunoSEQ multiplex PCR, while the TCRdb copy is restricted to in-frame clones and leaves out a portion. The profile shows about 200,000 clones, around 81% of them singletons. The origin of this receptor is a young man in good health and CMV-seronegative. What was sequenced was PBMCs. The J gene is TRBJ1-6, the V gene TRBV5-4; D is possibly TRBD1 (5 bases). This CDR3 is CASSLGGQTYNSPLHF. As DNA, the CDR3 is TGTGCCAGCAGCTTGGGGGGCCAGACCTATAATTCCCCCCTCCACTTT.